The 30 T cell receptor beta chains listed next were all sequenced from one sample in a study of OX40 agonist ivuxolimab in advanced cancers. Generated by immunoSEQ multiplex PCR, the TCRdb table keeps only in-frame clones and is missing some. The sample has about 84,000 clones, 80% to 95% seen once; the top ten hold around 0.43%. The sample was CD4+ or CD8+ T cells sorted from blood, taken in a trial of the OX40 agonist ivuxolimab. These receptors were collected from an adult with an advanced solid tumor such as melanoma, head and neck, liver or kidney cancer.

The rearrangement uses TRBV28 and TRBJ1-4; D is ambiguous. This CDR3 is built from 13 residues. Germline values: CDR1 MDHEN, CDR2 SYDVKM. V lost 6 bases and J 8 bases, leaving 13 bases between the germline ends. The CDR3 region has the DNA TGTGCCAGCAGACCTGGAGGGCAGGAAAAACTGTTTTTT. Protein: CASRPGGQEKLFF.

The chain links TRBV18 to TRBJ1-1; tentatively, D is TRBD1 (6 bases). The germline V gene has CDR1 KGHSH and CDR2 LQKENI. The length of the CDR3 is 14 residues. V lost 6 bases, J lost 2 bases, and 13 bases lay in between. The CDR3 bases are TGTGCCAGCTCGGGAAACAGGGAAAACACTGAAGCTTTCTTT. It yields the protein CASSGNRENTEAFF.

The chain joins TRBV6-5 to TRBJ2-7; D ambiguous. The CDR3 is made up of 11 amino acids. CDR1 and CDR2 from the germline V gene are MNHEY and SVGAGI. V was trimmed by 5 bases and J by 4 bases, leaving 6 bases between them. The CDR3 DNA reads TGTGCCAGCAGTCCCCAGTACGAGCAGTACTTC. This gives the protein CASSPQYEQYF.

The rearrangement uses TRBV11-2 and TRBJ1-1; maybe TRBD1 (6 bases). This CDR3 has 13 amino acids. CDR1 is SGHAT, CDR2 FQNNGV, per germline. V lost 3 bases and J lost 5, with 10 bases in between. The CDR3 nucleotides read TGTGCCAGCAGCTTTAACAGGGAGACTGAAGCTTTCTTT. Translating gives CASSFNRETEAFF.

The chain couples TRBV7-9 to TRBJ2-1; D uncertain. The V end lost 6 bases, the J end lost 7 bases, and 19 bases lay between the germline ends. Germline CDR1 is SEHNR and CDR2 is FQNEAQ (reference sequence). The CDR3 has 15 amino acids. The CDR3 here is CASSFASSLGNEQFF. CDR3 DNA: TGTGCCAGCAGTTTCGCTAGTTCCTTAGGGAATGAGCAGTTCTTC.

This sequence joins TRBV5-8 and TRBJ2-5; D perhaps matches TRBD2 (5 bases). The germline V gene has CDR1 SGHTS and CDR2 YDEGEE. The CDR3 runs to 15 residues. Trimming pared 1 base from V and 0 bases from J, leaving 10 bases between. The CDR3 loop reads CASSLRDSYQETQYF. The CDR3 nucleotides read TGTGCCAGCAGCTTGCGGGATTCGTACCAAGAGACCCAGTACTTC.

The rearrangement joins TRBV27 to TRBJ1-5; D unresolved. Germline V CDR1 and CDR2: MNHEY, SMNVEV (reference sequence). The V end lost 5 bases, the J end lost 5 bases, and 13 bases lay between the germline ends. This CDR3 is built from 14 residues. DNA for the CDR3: TGTGCCAGCAGTCTTTCCACAGACGATCAGCCCCAGCATTTT. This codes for CASSLSTDDQPQHF.

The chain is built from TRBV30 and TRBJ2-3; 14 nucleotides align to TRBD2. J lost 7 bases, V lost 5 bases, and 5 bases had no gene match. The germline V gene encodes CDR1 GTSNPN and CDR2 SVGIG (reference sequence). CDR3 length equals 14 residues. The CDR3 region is CAWATSGGANTQYF. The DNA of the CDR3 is TGTGCCTGGGCGACTAGCGGGGGGGCAAATACGCAGTATTTT.

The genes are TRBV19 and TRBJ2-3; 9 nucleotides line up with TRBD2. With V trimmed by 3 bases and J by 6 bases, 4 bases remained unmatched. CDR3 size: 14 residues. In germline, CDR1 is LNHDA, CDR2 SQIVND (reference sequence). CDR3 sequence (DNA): TGTGCCAGTAGTATCCAGCGGGGGGTGGATACGCAGTATTTT. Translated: CASSIQRGVDTQYF.

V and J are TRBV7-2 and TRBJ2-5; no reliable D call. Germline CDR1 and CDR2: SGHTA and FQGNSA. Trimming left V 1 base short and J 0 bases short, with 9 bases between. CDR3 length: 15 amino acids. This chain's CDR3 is CASSLGSGNQETQYF. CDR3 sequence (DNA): TGTGCCAGCAGCTTAGGATCCGGCAACCAAGAGACCCAGTACTTC.

The CDR3 bases are TGTGCCAGCAGCTTAGACAGAAACACTGAAGCTTTCTTT. Its protein is CASSLDRNTEAFF. V is TRBV7-2 and J is TRBJ1-1, with D uncertain. This CDR3 is built from 13 residues. Trimming shortened V by 1 base and J by 2 bases, and 5 bases separated the two germline ends. Germline CDR1 is SGHTA and CDR2 is FQGNSA.

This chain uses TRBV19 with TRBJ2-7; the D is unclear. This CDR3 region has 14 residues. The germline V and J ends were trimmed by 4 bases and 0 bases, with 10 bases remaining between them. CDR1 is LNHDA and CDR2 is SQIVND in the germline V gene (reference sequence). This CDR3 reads CASSTGVNSYEQYF. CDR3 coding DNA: TGTGCCAGTAGTACTGGGGTGAACTCCTACGAGCAGTACTTC.

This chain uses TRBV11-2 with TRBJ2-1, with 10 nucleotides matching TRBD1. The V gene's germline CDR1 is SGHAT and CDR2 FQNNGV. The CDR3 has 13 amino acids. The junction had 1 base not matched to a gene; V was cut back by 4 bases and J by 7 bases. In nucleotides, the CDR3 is TGTGCCAGCAGCTCGGGACAGGGGAATGAGCAGTTCTTC. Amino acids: CASSSGQGNEQFF. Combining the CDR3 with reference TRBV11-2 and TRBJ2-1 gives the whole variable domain EAGVAQSPRYKIIEKRQSVAFWCNPISGHATLYWYQQILGQGPKLLIQFQNNGVVDDSQLPKDRFSAERLKGVDSTLKIQPAKLEDSAVYLCASSSGQGNEQFFGPGTRLTVL.

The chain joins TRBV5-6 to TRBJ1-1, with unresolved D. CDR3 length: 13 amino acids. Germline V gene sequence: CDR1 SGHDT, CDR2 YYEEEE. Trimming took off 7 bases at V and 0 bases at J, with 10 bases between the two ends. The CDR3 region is CASRGGLNTEAFF. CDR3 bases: TGTGCCAGCCGCGGAGGGTTGAACACTGAAGCTTTCTTT.

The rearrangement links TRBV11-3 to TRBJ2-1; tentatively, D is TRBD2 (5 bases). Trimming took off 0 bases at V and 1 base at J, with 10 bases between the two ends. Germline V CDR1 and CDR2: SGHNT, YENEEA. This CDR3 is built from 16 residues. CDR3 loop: CASSLEAVLSYNEQFF. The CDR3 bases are TGTGCCAGCAGCTTAGAAGCGGTCCTATCCTACAATGAGCAGTTCTTC.

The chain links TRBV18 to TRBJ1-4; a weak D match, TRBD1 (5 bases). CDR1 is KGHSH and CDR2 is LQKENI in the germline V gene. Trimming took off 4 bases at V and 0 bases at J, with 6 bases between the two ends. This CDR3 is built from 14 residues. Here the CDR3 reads CASSQGATNEKLFF. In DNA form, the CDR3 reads TGTGCCAGCTCACAAGGGGCAACTAATGAAAAACTGTTTTTT.

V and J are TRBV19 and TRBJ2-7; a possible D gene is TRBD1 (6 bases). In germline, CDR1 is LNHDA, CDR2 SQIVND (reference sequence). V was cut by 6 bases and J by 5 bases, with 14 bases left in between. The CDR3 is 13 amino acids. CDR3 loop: CASRSLQGDEQYF. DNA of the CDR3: TGTGCCAGTAGGAGTCTACAGGGTGACGAGCAGTACTTC.

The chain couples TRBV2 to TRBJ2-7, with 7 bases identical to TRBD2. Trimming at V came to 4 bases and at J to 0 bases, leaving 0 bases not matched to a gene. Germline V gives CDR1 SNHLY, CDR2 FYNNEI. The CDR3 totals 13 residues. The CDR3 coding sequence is TGTGCCAGCAGTGCTAGCGGCTCCTACGAGCAGTACTTC. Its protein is CASSASGSYEQYF.

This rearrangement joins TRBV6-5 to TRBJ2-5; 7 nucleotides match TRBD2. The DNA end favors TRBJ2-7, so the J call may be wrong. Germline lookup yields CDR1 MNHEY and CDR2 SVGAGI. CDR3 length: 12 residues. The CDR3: CASSASGYEQYF. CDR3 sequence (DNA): TGTGCCAGCAGTGCTAGCGGCTACGAGCAGTACTTC.

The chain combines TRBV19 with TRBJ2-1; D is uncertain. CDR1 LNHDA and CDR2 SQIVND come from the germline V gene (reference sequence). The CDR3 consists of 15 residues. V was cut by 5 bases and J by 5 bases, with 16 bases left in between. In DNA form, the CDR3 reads TGTGCCAGTAGTTCCCCCCAGTCGGTCGACAATGAGCAGTTCTTC. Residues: CASSSPQSVDNEQFF.

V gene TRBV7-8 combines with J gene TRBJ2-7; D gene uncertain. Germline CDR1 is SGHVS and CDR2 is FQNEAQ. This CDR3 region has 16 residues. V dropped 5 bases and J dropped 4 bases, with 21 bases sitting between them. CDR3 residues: CASSPPWRENGYEQYF. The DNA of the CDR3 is TGTGCCAGCAGCCCCCCCTGGCGCGAAAACGGGTACGAGCAGTACTTC.

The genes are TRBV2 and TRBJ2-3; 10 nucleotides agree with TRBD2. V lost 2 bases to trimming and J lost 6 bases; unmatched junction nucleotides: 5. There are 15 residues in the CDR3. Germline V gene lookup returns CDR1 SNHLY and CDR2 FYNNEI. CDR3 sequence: CASSEPSGGGDTQYF. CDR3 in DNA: TGTGCCAGCAGTGAACCTAGCGGGGGTGGGGATACGCAGTATTTT.

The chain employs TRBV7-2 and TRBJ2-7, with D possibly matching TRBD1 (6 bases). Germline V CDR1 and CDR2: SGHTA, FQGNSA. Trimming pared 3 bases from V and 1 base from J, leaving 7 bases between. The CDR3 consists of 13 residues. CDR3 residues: CASSFGQSYEQYF. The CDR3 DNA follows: TGTGCCAGCAGCTTCGGACAGTCCTACGAGCAGTACTTC.

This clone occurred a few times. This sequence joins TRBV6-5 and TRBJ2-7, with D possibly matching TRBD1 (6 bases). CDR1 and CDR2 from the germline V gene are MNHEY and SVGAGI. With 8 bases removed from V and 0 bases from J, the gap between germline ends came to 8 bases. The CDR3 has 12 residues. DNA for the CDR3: TGTGCCAGCGGGGGCAGCTCCTACGAGCAGTACTTC. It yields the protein CASGGSSYEQYF.

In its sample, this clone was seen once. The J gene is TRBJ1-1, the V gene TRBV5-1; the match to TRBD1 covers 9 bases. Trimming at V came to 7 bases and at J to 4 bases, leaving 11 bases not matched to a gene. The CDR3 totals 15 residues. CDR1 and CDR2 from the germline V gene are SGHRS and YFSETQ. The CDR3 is CASFPGTGWSTEAFF. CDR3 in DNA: TGCGCCAGCTTCCCCGGGACAGGGTGGAGCACTGAAGCTTTCTTT.

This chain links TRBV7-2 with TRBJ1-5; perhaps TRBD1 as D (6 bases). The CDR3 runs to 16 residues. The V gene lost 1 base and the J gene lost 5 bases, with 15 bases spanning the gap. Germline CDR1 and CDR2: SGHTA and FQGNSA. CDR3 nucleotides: TGTGCCAGCAGCTTAGGAGGGGGGAGCTTGTATCAGCCCCAGCATTTT. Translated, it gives CASSLGGGSLYQPQHF.

CDR3 protein: CASSTSGRTYNEQFF. CDR3 nucleotides: TGTGCCAGCAGTACTAGCGGCCGAACCTACAATGAGCAGTTCTTC. The rearrangement joins TRBV28 to TRBJ2-1; 8 nucleotides align to TRBD2. There are 15 residues in the CDR3. CDR1 MDHEN and CDR2 SYDVKM come from the germline V gene. The trim removed 5 bases at V and 2 bases at J, leaving 5 bases unmatched.

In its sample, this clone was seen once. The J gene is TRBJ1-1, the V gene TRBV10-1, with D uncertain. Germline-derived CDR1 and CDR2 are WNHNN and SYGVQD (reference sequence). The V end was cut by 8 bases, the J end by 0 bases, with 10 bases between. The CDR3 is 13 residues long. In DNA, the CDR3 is TGCGCCAGCCGACCGAGGATGAACACTGAAGCTTTCTTT. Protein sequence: CASRPRMNTEAFF.

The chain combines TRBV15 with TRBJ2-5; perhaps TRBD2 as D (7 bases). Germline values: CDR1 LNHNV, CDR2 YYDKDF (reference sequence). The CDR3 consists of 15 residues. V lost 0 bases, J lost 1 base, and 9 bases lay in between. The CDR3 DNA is TGTGCCACCAGCAGAGACGGGGGGCTCCAAGAGACCCAGTACTTC. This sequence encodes CATSRDGGLQETQYF.

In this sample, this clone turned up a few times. DNA of the CDR3: TGTGCCTGGAGTGTAGAGGGCTCACCCCTCCACTTT. This sequence encodes CAWSVEGSPLHF. The V gene is TRBV30, the J gene TRBJ1-6; D gene uncertain. The CDR3 extends over 12 amino acids. V gave up 0 bases and J gave up 10 bases, with 7 bases separating them. The germline V gene encodes CDR1 GTSNPN and CDR2 SVGIG (reference sequence).